Listed here is a single T cell receptor (beta chain). The sample's treatment: around 19 received Ad26.COV2.S at low or high dose, single or two shots; about 5 received placebo; per-sample allocation not given. Vaccine and placebo recipients were sampled on day 63 after the first injection. The data originate from a study of Ad26.COV2.S vaccination and SARS-CoV-2 variants. Generated by immunoSEQ multiplex PCR, the TCRdb table keeps only in-frame clones and is missing some. The sample shows about 390,000 clones, about 88% of them seen only once. Germline loops: CDR1 MNHEY, CDR2 SMNVEV (reference sequence). The ends were cut back, 3 bases at V and 3 bases at J, with 8 bases in the middle. The CDR3 has 13 residues.

This TCR derives from a person aged 18-65 years who received the Ad26.COV2.S COVID-19 vaccine or a placebo. The material was peripheral blood, obtained in a trial of Ad26.COV2.S vaccine versus placebo. The chain is built from TRBV27 and TRBJ2-5; D gene unclear. The CDR3 DNA is TGTGCCAGCAGTTTTGGGCAGGAAGAGACCCAGTACTTC. It encodes CASSFGQEETQYF.